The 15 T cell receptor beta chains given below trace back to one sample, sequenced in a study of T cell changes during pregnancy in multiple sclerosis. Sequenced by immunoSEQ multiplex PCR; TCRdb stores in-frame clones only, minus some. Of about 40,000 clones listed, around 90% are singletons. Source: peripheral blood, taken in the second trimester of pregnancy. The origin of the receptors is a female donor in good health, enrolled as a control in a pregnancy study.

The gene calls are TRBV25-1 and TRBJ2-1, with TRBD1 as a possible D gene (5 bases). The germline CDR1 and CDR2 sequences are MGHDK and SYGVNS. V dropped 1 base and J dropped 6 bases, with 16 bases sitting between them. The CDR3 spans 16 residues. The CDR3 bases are TGTGCCAGCAGTGAATCAGGTCCCCCAGGGCCCAATGAGCAGTTCTTC. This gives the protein CASSESGPPGPNEQFF.

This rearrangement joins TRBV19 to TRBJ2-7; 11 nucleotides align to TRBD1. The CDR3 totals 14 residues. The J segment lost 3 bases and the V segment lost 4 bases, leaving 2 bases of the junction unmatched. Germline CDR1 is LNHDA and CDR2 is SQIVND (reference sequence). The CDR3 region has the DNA TGTGCCAGTAGTACGGGACAGGGGGGCTACGAGCAGTACTTC. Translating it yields CASSTGQGGYEQYF.

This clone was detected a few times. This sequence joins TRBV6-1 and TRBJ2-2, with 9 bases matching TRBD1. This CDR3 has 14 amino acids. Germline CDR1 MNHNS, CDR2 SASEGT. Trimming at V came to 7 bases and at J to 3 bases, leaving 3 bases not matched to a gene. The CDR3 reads CASKGQGDTGELFF. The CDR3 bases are TGTGCCAGCAAGGGACAGGGCGACACCGGGGAGCTGTTTTTT.

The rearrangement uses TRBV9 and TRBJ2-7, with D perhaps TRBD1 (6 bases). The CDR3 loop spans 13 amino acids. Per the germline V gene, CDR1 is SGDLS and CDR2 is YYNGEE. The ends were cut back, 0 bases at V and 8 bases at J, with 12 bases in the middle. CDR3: CASSVVPGDKQYF. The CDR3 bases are TGTGCCAGCAGCGTAGTGCCAGGGGATAAGCAGTACTTC.

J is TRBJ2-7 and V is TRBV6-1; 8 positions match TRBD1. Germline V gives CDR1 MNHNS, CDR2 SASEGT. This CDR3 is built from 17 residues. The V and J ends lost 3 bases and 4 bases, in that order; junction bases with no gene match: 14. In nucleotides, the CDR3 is TGTGCCAGCAGTGACCCTGGACAGGGTTTACCGTTGTACGAGCAGTACTTC. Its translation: CASSDPGQGLPLYEQYF.

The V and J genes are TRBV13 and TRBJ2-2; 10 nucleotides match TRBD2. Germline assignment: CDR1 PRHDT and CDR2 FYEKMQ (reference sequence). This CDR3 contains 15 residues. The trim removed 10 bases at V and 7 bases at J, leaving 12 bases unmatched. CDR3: CATQGSGRAIGELFF. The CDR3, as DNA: TGTGCCACACAAGGGAGCGGGAGGGCGATCGGGGAGCTGTTTTTT.

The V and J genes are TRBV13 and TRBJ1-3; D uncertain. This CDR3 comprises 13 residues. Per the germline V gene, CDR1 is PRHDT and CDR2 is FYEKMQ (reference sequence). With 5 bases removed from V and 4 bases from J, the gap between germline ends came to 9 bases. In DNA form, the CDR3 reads TGTGCCAGCAGCCCCGGCAGGGGAAACACCATATATTTT. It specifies CASSPGRGNTIYF.

Written as DNA, the CDR3 is TGCGCCAGCAGCCGAAGGCAGGGGGCCGCAGATACGCAGTATTTT. It yields the protein CASSRRQGAADTQYF. V usage is TRBV5-1 and J usage is TRBJ2-3; 8 bases agree with TRBD1. Germline loops: CDR1 SGHRS, CDR2 YFSETQ. This CDR3 has 15 residues. Losses at the gene ends were 4 bases for V and 4 bases for J; bases not matched to a gene: 8.

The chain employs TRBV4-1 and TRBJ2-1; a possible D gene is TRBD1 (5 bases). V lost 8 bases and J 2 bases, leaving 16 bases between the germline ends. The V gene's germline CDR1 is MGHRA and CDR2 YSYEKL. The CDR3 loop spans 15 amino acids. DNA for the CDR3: TGCGCCAGCCGGATCAGCAGGGCCACCTACAATGAGCAGTTCTTC. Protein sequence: CASRISRATYNEQFF.

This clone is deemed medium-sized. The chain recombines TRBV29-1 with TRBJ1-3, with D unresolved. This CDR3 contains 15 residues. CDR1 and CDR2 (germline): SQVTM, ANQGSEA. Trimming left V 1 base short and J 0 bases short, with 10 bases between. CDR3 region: CSVEGTADSGNTIYF. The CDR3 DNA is TGCAGCGTTGAAGGTACAGCGGACTCTGGAAACACCATATATTTT.

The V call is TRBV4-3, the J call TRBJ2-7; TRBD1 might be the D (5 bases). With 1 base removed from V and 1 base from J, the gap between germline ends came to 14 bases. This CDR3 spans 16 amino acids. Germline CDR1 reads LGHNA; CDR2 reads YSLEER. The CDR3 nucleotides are TGCGCCAGCAGCCAAGGCAGACAGAGCTCTTCCTACGAGCAGTACTTC. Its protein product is CASSQGRQSSSYEQYF.

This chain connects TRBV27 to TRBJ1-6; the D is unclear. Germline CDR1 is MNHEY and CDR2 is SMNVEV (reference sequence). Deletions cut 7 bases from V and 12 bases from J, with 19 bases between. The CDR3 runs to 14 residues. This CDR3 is CASTPNPEALPLHF. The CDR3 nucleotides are TGTGCCAGCACTCCCAACCCCGAGGCTTTACCCCTCCACTTT.

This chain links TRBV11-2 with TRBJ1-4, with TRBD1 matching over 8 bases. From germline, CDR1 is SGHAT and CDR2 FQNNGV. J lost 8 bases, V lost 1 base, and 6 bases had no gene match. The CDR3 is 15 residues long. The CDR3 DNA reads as TGTGCCAGCAGCTTAGGGCAGGGGGCAGGGGAAAAACTGTTTTTT. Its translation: CASSLGQGAGEKLFF.

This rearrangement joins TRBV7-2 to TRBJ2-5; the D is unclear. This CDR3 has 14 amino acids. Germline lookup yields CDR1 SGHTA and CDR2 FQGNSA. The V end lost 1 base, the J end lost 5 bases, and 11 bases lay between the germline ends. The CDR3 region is CASSLGVARETQYF. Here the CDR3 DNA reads TGTGCCAGCAGCTTAGGTGTAGCCCGGGAGACCCAGTACTTC.

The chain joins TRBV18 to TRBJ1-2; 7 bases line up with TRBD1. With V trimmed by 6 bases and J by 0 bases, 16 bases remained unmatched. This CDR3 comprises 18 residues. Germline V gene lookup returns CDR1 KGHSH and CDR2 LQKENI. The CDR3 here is CASSQSTNRGPANYGYTF. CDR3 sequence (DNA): TGTGCCAGCTCGCAATCGACTAACAGGGGCCCAGCTAACTATGGCTACACCTTC.